The clone carrying this TCR beta chain was detected once. Sequenced by immunoSEQ multiplex PCR; TCRdb stores in-frame clones only, minus some. The sample has about 42,000 clones, around 84% seen once; the top ten hold 55% to 70%. The data originate from a study of blood T cell repertoires in COVID-19. Study background: The United States, Italy and Spain supplied acute and convalescent COVID-19 samples.

The CDR3 length is 13 residues. The V and J ends lost 4 bases and 6 bases respectively, with 10 bases between them. Germline V gene sequence: CDR1 SNHLY, CDR2 FYNNEI. The clonotype originates from a man aged 70 or older with acute or convalescent COVID-19. Sequenced sample: peripheral blood. This sequence joins TRBV2 and TRBJ1-5; D gene uncertain. CDR3 in amino acids: CASSAAHSQPQHF. In DNA, the CDR3 is TGTGCCAGCAGTGCAGCTCATAGTCAGCCCCAGCATTTT.